Listed here are 22 T cell receptor beta chains from one sample, sequenced in a study of T cell changes during pregnancy in multiple sclerosis. Sequencing was performed with immunoSEQ multiplex PCR; in TCRdb, only in-frame clones are kept and a portion is missing. This table holds 55,000 to 75,000 clones, approximately 93% found once. The specimen comprised CD8+ T cells from peripheral blood mononuclear cells, sampled in the second trimester of pregnancy. These receptors were obtained from a female donor with multiple sclerosis, enrolled in a pregnancy study.

The chain uses TRBV4-3 and TRBJ2-5; 9 bases are shared with TRBD2. The length of the CDR3 is 17 residues. The germline gives CDR1 LGHNA, CDR2 YSLEER. J gave up 5 bases and V 0 bases, and 10 bases lay outside the gene matches. The CDR3 DNA is TGCGCCAGCAGCCAAGATGGGATTAGCGGGAGTGTGGAGACCCAGTACTTC. This encodes CASSQDGISGSVETQYF.

This clone appeared a single time. This chain joins TRBV14 and TRBJ1-2, with 10 bases aligning to TRBD1. The CDR3 loop spans 13 amino acids. The ends lost 4 bases at V and 7 bases at J; junction bases unmatched: 3. Per the germline V gene, CDR1 is SGHDN and CDR2 is FVKESK. The CDR3 is CASSPGQGFGYTF. CDR3 nucleotide sequence: TGTGCCAGCAGCCCGGGACAGGGGTTTGGCTACACCTTC.

The CDR3 loop is CASSQSLATEAFF. The CDR3 region has the DNA TGTGCCAGCAGCCAATCCCTGGCAACTGAAGCTTTCTTT. This rearrangement joins TRBV4-2 to TRBJ1-1; D gene uncertain. Trimming stripped 2 bases from V and 5 bases from J, with 9 bases between. Germline V lookup: CDR1 LGHNA, CDR2 YNFKEQ. The CDR3 runs to 13 residues.

The J gene is TRBJ1-5, the V gene TRBV6-1; 9 bases map to TRBD1. Germline trimming cut 3 bases from V and 2 bases from J; bases unmatched to any gene: 2. Germline CDR1 MNHNS, CDR2 SASEGT. There are 15 residues in the CDR3. The CDR3 coding sequence is TGTGCCAGCAGTGATTGGGACAGGGGCAATCAGCCCCAGCATTTT. Translation gives CASSDWDRGNQPQHF.

The chain carries TRBV19 and TRBJ2-7; the match to TRBD2 covers 13 bases. Germline CDR1 is LNHDA and CDR2 is SQIVND (reference sequence). The CDR3 extends over 16 amino acids. V lost 2 bases and J lost 7; bases outside the gene matches: 8. The CDR3 sequence: CASSISPTSGRDEQYF. CDR3 coding DNA: TGTGCCAGTAGTATAAGCCCTACTAGCGGGAGGGATGAGCAGTACTTC.

The DNA of the CDR3 is TGTGCCAGCTCGGGGGAGGTGGGAACGTCGAACACCGGGGAGCTGTTTTTT. Residues: CASSGEVGTSNTGELFF. This chain uses TRBV11-2 with TRBJ2-2; tentatively, D is TRBD2 (6 bases). The germline gives CDR1 SGHAT, CDR2 FQNNGV. The V end lost 8 bases, the J end lost 0 bases, and 19 bases lay between the germline ends. This CDR3 spans 17 amino acids.

The chain employs TRBV11-1 and TRBJ2-7; a possible D gene is TRBD1 (6 bases). The CDR3 spans 13 residues. V was cut by 5 bases and J by 3 bases, with 11 bases left in between. Looked up from germline, CDR1 is SGHAT and CDR2 is FQDESV (reference sequence). The CDR3 protein is CASSPGTHYEQYF. The DNA for the CDR3 is TGTGCCAGCAGCCCAGGGACACACTACGAGCAGTACTTC.

This chain connects TRBV5-1 to TRBJ2-7; maybe TRBD1 (5 bases). V was clipped by 4 bases and J by 3 bases, with 8 bases between them. Germline-derived CDR1 and CDR2 are SGHRS and YFSETQ. The CDR3 totals 12 residues. The CDR3 region has the DNA TGCGCCAGCAGCCCCGACAGCTACGAGCAGTACTTC. This translates into CASSPDSYEQYF.

V gene TRBV4-1 combines with J gene TRBJ2-3; maybe TRBD2 (6 bases). Trimming cost V 4 bases and J 6 bases, with 8 bases left between them. Germline lookup yields CDR1 MGHRA and CDR2 YSYEKL. The CDR3 loop spans 12 amino acids. CDR3 nucleotides: TGCGCCAGCAGCCGTGGGGGGGATACGCAGTATTTT. It yields the protein CASSRGGDTQYF.

This clone was counted once. The chain uses TRBV19 and TRBJ2-7; 9 positions agree with TRBD1. V shed 1 base and J 2 bases; nucleotides not matched to a gene: 0. Germline CDR1 LNHDA, CDR2 SQIVND (reference sequence). The CDR3 loop spans 14 amino acids. This CDR3 is CASSIGQGAYEQYF. CDR3 DNA sequence: TGTGCCAGTAGTATAGGACAGGGGGCCTACGAGCAGTACTTC.

V gene TRBV4-2 combines with J gene TRBJ2-3; 10 nucleotides match TRBD2. The length of the CDR3 is 16 residues. After removal of 4 bases from V and 4 bases from J, the junction contained 8 bases not matched to a gene. The germline V gene has CDR1 LGHNA and CDR2 YNFKEQ. CDR3 nucleotide sequence: TGTGCCAGCAGCCCCTCCCTAGCGGGAGCCCCAGATACGCAGTATTTT. The encoded protein is CASSPSLAGAPDTQYF.

The rearrangement uses TRBV29-1 and TRBJ2-2; 13 bases are a match to TRBD2. Germline assignment: CDR1 SQVTM and CDR2 ANQGSEA. This CDR3 spans 15 amino acids. Trimming removed 4 bases from V and 5 bases from J; junction bases left unmatched: 4. CDR3 sequence: CSVGTSGRGTGELFF. The CDR3 DNA reads TGCAGCGTTGGGACTAGCGGGAGAGGAACCGGGGAGCTGTTTTTT.

This chain uses TRBV7-9 with TRBJ1-4; no reliable D call. The CDR3 runs 16 residues. The V end was cut by 3 bases, the J end by 0 bases, with 11 bases between. Per germline, CDR1 SEHNR and CDR2 FQNEAQ (reference sequence). This CDR3 is CASSFSPTATNEKLFF. CDR3 nucleotides: TGTGCCAGCAGCTTCTCACCGACTGCAACTAATGAAAAACTGTTTTTT.

This clone was picked up one time. The rearrangement uses TRBV30 and TRBJ1-5, with 7 nucleotides matching TRBD1. Trimming cost V 5 bases and J 3 bases; bases outside gene matches: 7. The CDR3 loop spans 14 amino acids. Germline CDR1 GTSNPN, CDR2 SVGIG (reference sequence). The CDR3 region has the DNA TGTGCCTGGGATGAAGGACAGGCCAATCAGCCCCAGCATTTT. Protein sequence: CAWDEGQANQPQHF. Variable domain in full (rest from reference TRBV30 and TRBJ1-5): SQTIHQWPATLVQPVGSPLSLECTVEGTSNPNLYWYRQAAGRGLQLLFYSVGIGQISSEVPQNLSASRPQDRQFILSSKKLLLSDSGFYLCAWDEGQANQPQHFGDGTRLSIL.

The V gene is TRBV19, the J gene TRBJ1-1; D is unclear. Germline V gene data show CDR1 as LNHDA and CDR2 as SQIVND (reference sequence). The CDR3 runs 13 residues. Trimming removed 1 base at V and 0 bases at J, with 3 bases between. The CDR3 coding sequence is TGTGCCAGTAGTATAGCGGTGAACACTGAAGCTTTCTTT. This gives the protein CASSIAVNTEAFF. Full variable domain (rest looked up from reference TRBV19 and TRBJ1-1): DGGITQSPKYLFRKEGQNVTLSCEQNLNHDAMYWYRQDPGQGLRLIYYSQIVNDFQKGDIAEGYSVSREKKESFPLTVTSAQKNPTAFYLCASSIAVNTEAFFGQGTRLTVV.

This chain joins TRBV30 and TRBJ1-1, with D unclear. The CDR3 runs 11 residues. Germline values: CDR1 GTSNPN, CDR2 SVGIG (reference sequence). The V and J ends lost 3 bases and 7 bases respectively, with 9 bases between them. The CDR3 DNA sequence: TGTGCCTGGAGGGCGGAAGGTGAAGCTTTCTTT. Its translation: CAWRAEGEAFF.

This sequence joins TRBV12-5 and TRBJ2-3; 10 positions agree with TRBD2. The CDR3 covers 17 residues. In germline, CDR1 is LGHNT, CDR2 FRNRAP. Trimming took 2 bases from V and 0 from J; bases not matched to a gene: 5. The CDR3 spells CASGLWLAGVSTDTQYF. The DNA of the CDR3 is TGTGCTAGTGGTTTGTGGCTAGCGGGGGTTAGCACAGATACGCAGTATTTT.

This sequence joins TRBV19 and TRBJ1-1, with TRBD1 identical over 7 bases. The ends lost 11 bases at V and 5 bases at J; junction bases unmatched: 11. The germline CDR1 and CDR2 sequences are LNHDA and SQIVND (reference sequence). The CDR3 is made up of 13 amino acids. CDR3 sequence: CAASQGGVTEAFF. The CDR3 DNA follows: TGTGCCGCCTCTCAGGGGGGCGTGACTGAAGCTTTCTTT.

The chain employs TRBV6-5 and TRBJ1-2, with D perhaps matching TRBD1 (6 bases). Trimming took off 6 bases at V and 3 bases at J, with 11 bases between the two ends. This CDR3 has 13 amino acids. From germline, CDR1 is MNHEY and CDR2 SVGAGI. CDR3 nucleotide sequence: TGTGCCAGCAGCTTCGGACAGCACTATGGCTACACCTTC. This codes for CASSFGQHYGYTF.

This sequence joins TRBV30 and TRBJ1-1; 12 positions agree with TRBD1. Germline V CDR1 and CDR2: GTSNPN, SVGIG (reference sequence). This CDR3 has 16 residues. V trimming: 1 base; J trimming: 4 bases; junction bases outside the gene matches: 7. CDR3 loop: CAWSETPGQGATEAFF. The CDR3 bases are TGTGCCTGGAGTGAAACACCGGGACAGGGGGCCACTGAAGCTTTCTTT.

The CDR3 region has the DNA TGCGCCAGCAGCCTATACAATGAGCAGTTCTTC. It yields the protein CASSLYNEQFF. This chain connects TRBV5-1 to TRBJ2-1; D gene ambiguous. V shed 4 bases and J shed 4 bases, with 3 bases lying between them. This CDR3 contains 11 residues. Germline CDR1 is SGHRS and CDR2 is YFSETQ.

In this sample, this clone turned up a few times. This CDR3 is CASSVTGNTEAFF. CDR3 in DNA: TGTGCCAGCAGCGTAACAGGGAACACTGAAGCTTTCTTT. The chain uses TRBV7-9 and TRBJ1-1; D may be TRBD1 (5 bases). V lost 5 bases to trimming and J lost 1 base, with 8 bases between them. The CDR3 is 13 amino acids. Germline V lookup: CDR1 SEHNR, CDR2 FQNEAQ (reference sequence).